The next 25 T cell receptor beta chains were all read from a single sample in a study of glioma-infiltrating T cells. The iRepertoire nested amplicon-rescue multiplex PCR amplified TCR alpha and beta CDR3s from RNA. TCRdb itself ran the multiplex PCR reads through MiXCR, one entry per CDR3 protein. The sample has approximately 190,000 distinct CDR3 sequences; more than 25% are singletons. The specimen was glioma tissue, nonneoplastic brain tissue, or PBMCs (not recorded which). These receptors came from a human donor with low-grade glioma or glioblastoma, undergoing nonglioma brain surgery, or in good health (not recorded which).

This clonotype was seen only a few times. V and J are TRBV5-4 and TRBJ2-7; 8 nucleotides agree with TRBD2. The CDR3 consists of 15 residues. The trim removed 1 base at V and 7 bases at J, leaving 10 bases unmatched. From germline, CDR1 is SGHNT and CDR2 YYREEE (reference sequence). The CDR3 region has the DNA TGTGCCAGCAGCTTGACTAGCGGAGTACGTGTGGAGCAGTACTTC. It codes for CASSLTSGVRVEQYF.

The chain combines TRBV6-6 with TRBJ1-1; 7 bases map to TRBD1. This CDR3 has 13 residues. The germline V gene encodes CDR1 MNHNY and CDR2 SVGAGI (reference sequence). Germline trimming cut 6 bases from V and 6 bases from J; bases unmatched to any gene: 7. In DNA, the CDR3 is TGTGCCAGCAGCCGACAGGGAAACGCTGAAGCTTTCTTT. The encoded protein is CASSRQGNAEAFF.

This clonotype was seen ten or more times. This chain links TRBV12-3 or TRBV12-4 with TRBJ1-5, with D unclear. The CDR3 extends over 15 amino acids. V was shortened by 6 bases and J by 3 bases, with 15 bases between the two germline ends. The CDR3 spells CASRQNTAPNQPQHF. The CDR3 nucleotides read TGTGCCAGCAGGCAGAATACAGCACCCAATCAGCCCCAGCATTTT.

This chain links TRBV5-1 with TRBJ1-5, with a possible D match to TRBD1 (5 bases). V was clipped by 0 bases and J by 6 bases, with 13 bases between them. This CDR3 spans 15 amino acids. The germline gives CDR1 SGHRS, CDR2 YFSETQ. DNA of the CDR3: TGCGCCAGCAGCTTGGGCGGGGACGGAGGTCAGCCCCAGCATTTT. Amino acid sequence: CASSLGGDGGQPQHF.

This clonotype was detected ten times or more. This rearrangement joins TRBV20-1 to TRBJ1-3; D remains ambiguous. Germline V lookup: CDR1 DFQATT, CDR2 SNEGSKA (reference sequence). The CDR3 consists of 14 residues. V was shortened by 3 bases and J by 1 base, with 10 bases between the two germline ends. The CDR3 DNA is TGCAGTGCTAGGGCTGCAAAGTCTGGAAACACCATATATTTT. Protein product: CSARAAKSGNTIYF.

This clonotype showed up many times. The rearrangement joins TRBV20-1 to TRBJ2-1; the D is unclear. The CDR3 totals 15 residues. Germline CDR1 is DFQATT and CDR2 is SNEGSKA (reference sequence). Trimming shortened V by 0 bases and J by 1 base, and 10 bases separated the two germline ends. DNA of the CDR3: TGCAGTGCTAGAGAGCGCGGAGTATCCTACAATGAGCAGTTCTTC. This translates into CSARERGVSYNEQFF.

The chain couples TRBV5-1 to TRBJ2-7; D is ambiguous. The germline V gene has CDR1 SGHRS and CDR2 YFSETQ. The CDR3 loop spans 13 amino acids. V gave up 0 bases and J gave up 2 bases, with 6 bases separating them. The CDR3 reads CASSLAQTYEQYF. CDR3 sequence (DNA): TGCGCCAGCAGCTTGGCACAGACCTACGAGCAGTACTTC. Full variable domain (remainder filled in from reference TRBV5-1 and TRBJ2-7): KAGVTQTPRYLIKTRGQQVTLSCSPISGHRSVSWYQQTPGQGLQFLFEYFSETQRNKGNFPGRFSGRQFSNSRSEMNVSTLELGDSALYLCASSLAQTYEQYFGPGTRLTVT.

This clonotype was seen ten or more times. The chain has TRBV20-1 and TRBJ1-2; weak D call: TRBD1 (6 bases). Germline loops: CDR1 DFQATT, CDR2 SNEGSKA (reference sequence). This CDR3 spans 14 amino acids. The V and J ends lost 6 bases and 4 bases respectively, with 18 bases between them. CDR3 sequence: CSARDRNTFYGYTF. CDR3 nucleotide sequence: TGCAGTGCCCGTGACAGGAACACCTTCTATGGCTACACCTTC.

V and J are TRBV5-1 and TRBJ2-1; tentative D call: TRBD2 (6 bases). Deletions cut 1 base from V and 8 bases from J, with 13 bases between. The CDR3 length is 14 residues. Germline lookup yields CDR1 SGHRS and CDR2 YFSETQ. The CDR3 here is CASSLSGRLDEQFF. CDR3 in DNA: TGCGCCAGCAGCTTGAGCGGGCGTTTGGATGAGCAGTTCTTC. The full variable domain, its missing parts supplied by reference TRBV5-1 and TRBJ2-1, is KAGVTQTPRYLIKTRGQQVTLSCSPISGHRSVSWYQQTPGQGLQFLFEYFSETQRNKGNFPGRFSGRQFSNSRSEMNVSTLELGDSALYLCASSLSGRLDEQFFGPGTRLTVL.

About this clonotype: With a much larger clone just one base away, this may be a read error. The V and J genes are TRBV4-1 and TRBJ2-5, with D unresolved. Per germline, CDR1 MGHRA and CDR2 YSYEKL. The CDR3 consists of 12 residues. V was shortened by 3 bases and J by 5 bases, with 7 bases between the two germline ends. The CDR3 here is CASSHNMETQYF. CDR3 coding DNA: TGCGCCAGCAGCCACAATATGGAGACCCAGTACTTC.

This clonotype was observed many times. The V and J genes are TRBV10-3 and TRBJ2-2; 11 bases are a match to TRBD2. Germline assignment: CDR1 ENHRY and CDR2 SYGVKD. V lost 11 bases and J lost 4; bases outside the gene matches: 18. The CDR3 is 18 amino acids. DNA for the CDR3: TGTGCCGTCGGCCCTACTAGCGGGAGAGATCGGGGCACCGGGGAGCTGTTTTTT. This encodes CAVGPTSGRDRGTGELFF.

The chain couples TRBV6-5 to TRBJ2-7; 7 nucleotides line up with TRBD2. This CDR3 has 14 residues. J gave up 3 bases and V 5 bases, and 7 bases lay outside the gene matches. Germline CDR1 MNHEY, CDR2 SVGAGI. Here the CDR3 DNA reads TGTGCCAGCAGTGTAAGCGGGATCAACTACGAGCAGTACTTC. It is translated as CASSVSGINYEQYF.

This clonotype was picked up a small number of times. This rearrangement joins TRBV7-9 to TRBJ2-1; D not resolved. Germline V gene lookup returns CDR1 SEHNR and CDR2 FQNEAQ (reference sequence). There are 12 residues in the CDR3. The V end lost 5 bases, the J end lost 11 bases, and 13 bases lay between the germline ends. CDR3: CASSRPFTQQFF. As DNA, the CDR3 is TGTGCCAGCAGCCGCCCCTTTACTCAGCAGTTCTTC.

This clonotype appeared many times. The chain joins TRBV20-1 to TRBJ1-6; 7 bases are shared with TRBD1. Germline CDR1 and CDR2: DFQATT and SNEGSKA (reference sequence). The V and J ends lost 6 bases and 5 bases, in that order; junction bases with no gene match: 4. The CDR3 is 13 amino acids. The CDR3 reads CSAKTGNNSPLHF. The CDR3 coding sequence is TGCAGTGCGAAGACAGGGAATAATTCACCCCTCCACTTT.

The rearrangement uses TRBV27 and TRBJ2-7; 13 nucleotides match TRBD2. Germline CDR1 MNHEY, CDR2 SMNVEV (reference sequence). The V segment lost 5 bases and the J segment 5 bases; nucleotides outside the gene matches: 15. The CDR3 is 18 residues long. The CDR3 nucleotides are TGTGCCAGCAGTGATCCGGGACTAGCGGGACCTGGGGCCAACGAGCAGTACTTC. Its protein product is CASSDPGLAGPGANEQYF.

Concerning this clonotype itself: This may arise from a read error, as a much more abundant clone is one base away. The chain combines TRBV29-1 with TRBJ2-3, with D uncertain. Germline values: CDR1 SQVTM, CDR2 ANQGSEA. CDR3 size: 15 residues. The CDR3 sequence is CSVEGPPGIADTQYF. The CDR3 coding sequence is TGCAGCGTAGAAGGACCGCCCGGCATAGCAGATACGCAGTATTTT.

This clonotype was detected once. This may come from a read error, since a much larger clone is one base off. The chain employs TRBV12-3 or TRBV12-4 and TRBJ1-1, with D uncertain. This CDR3 comprises 12 residues. Trimming removed 3 bases from V and 5 bases from J, with 7 bases in between. In DNA form, the CDR3 reads TGTGCCAGCAGTTTGGTGAGGACTGAAGCTTTCTTT. Its translation: CASSLVRTEAFF.

Remarks on this clonotype: The missing conserved phenylalanine or tryptophan at the end of this CDR3 makes a read error likely. The chain combines TRBV6-2 or TRBV6-3 with TRBJ2-7, with unresolved D. Trimming removed 6 bases from V and 5 bases from J, with 17 bases in between. CDR3 size: 14 residues. Germline V lookup: CDR1 MNHEY, CDR2 SVGEGT. The CDR3 bases are TGTGCCAGCAGCCCCCCGGGTCACACCGACGAGCAGTACTTA. Its protein is CASSPPGHTDEQYL.

This clonotype occurred a few times. This sequence joins TRBV7-3 and TRBJ1-6, with 9 bases identical to TRBD1. The V gene end was trimmed by 0 bases and the J gene end by 8 bases; junction bases not matched to a gene: 5. Germline assignment: CDR1 SGHTA and CDR2 FQGTGA. The length of the CDR3 is 16 residues. CDR3 loop: CASSLTSGQGHSPLHF. DNA of the CDR3: TGTGCCAGCAGCTTAACGTCGGGACAGGGCCATTCACCCCTCCACTTT.

The chain combines TRBV5-1 with TRBJ2-1; D gene unclear. The CDR3 sequence is 14 residues long. V was trimmed by 3 bases and J by 7 bases, leaving 14 bases between them. Germline V gene sequence: CDR1 SGHRS, CDR2 YFSETQ. This CDR3 reads CASSSPESSNEQFF. The CDR3 DNA is TGCGCCAGCAGCTCCCCGGAGAGCTCAAATGAGCAGTTCTTC.

DNA for the CDR3: TGTGCCAGCAGCCTCCCAAATAGCTATGGCTACACCTTC. It translates to CASSLPNSYGYTF. The V gene is TRBV7-2, the J gene TRBJ1-2; D is undetermined. The CDR3 consists of 13 residues. Trimming left V 5 bases short and J 4 bases short, with 11 bases between. Germline V gene sequence: CDR1 SGHTA, CDR2 FQGNSA.

As to this clonotype: This may be a read error, as it is one base from a much larger clone. The chain uses TRBV28 and TRBJ2-2, with D unresolved. CDR3 size: 18 residues. V was clipped by 3 bases and J by 5 bases, with 22 bases between them. Looked up from germline, CDR1 is MDHEN and CDR2 is SYDVKM. In DNA, the CDR3 is TGTGCCAGCAGTTTTCCTAACTTAGGTCCGCCGGTTACCGGGGAGCTGTTTTTT. It is translated as CASSFPNLGPPVTGELFF.

The CDR3 nucleotides are TGCGCCAGTACATCAACACCCGAGGGAGTGGGTAGGAATGAGCAGTTCTTC. Protein: CASTSTPEGVGRNEQFF. The chain has TRBV4-1 and TRBJ2-1; tentative D call: TRBD2 (5 bases). Germline V gene data show CDR1 as MGHRA and CDR2 as YSYEKL. The CDR3 totals 17 residues. Trimming removed 9 bases at V and 7 bases at J, with 28 bases between.

This clonotype was recorded at least ten times. The chain employs TRBV7-6 and TRBJ2-1, with 9 bases lining up with TRBD2. V shed 2 bases and J 10 bases; nucleotides not matched to a gene: 12. CDR1 and CDR2 (germline): SGHVS, FNYEAQ. The length of the CDR3 is 16 residues. The DNA for the CDR3 is TGTGCCAGCAGCTTAACCAGCGGGAGGTCTCCCCCCGAGCAGTTCTTC. Translating gives CASSLTSGRSPPEQFF.

The chain joins TRBV2 to TRBJ2-3, with TRBD2 matching 11 bases. The V segment lost 10 bases and the J segment 5 bases; nucleotides outside the gene matches: 14. The CDR3 spans 16 residues. CDR1 is SNHLY and CDR2 is FYNNEI in the germline V gene. The CDR3 here is CAKYPNSGRAGDTQYF. The CDR3 nucleotides are TGTGCCAAATATCCGAATAGCGGGAGGGCAGGAGATACGCAGTATTTT.